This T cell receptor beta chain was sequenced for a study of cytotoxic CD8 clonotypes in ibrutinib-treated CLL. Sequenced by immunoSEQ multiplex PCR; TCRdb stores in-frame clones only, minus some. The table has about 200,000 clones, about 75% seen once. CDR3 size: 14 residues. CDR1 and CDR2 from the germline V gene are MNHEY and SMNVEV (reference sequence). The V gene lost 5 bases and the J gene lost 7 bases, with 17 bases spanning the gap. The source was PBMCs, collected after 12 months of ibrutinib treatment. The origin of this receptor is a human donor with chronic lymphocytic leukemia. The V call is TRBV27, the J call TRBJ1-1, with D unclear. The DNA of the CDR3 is TGTGCCAGCAGTGTAGGGTTAAGAAAGGGTGAAGCTTTCTTT. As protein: CASSVGLRKGEAFF.